This T cell receptor beta chain is from a study of blood T cell repertoires in COVID-19. Study as a whole: Spain, Italy and the United States supplied samples that represented acute and convalescent COVID-19. From T cells, B-cell-depleted T cells, or PBMCs came the material, which was cDNA or gDNA.

This CDR3 has 15 amino acids. Trimming took 5 bases from V and 7 from J, leaving 18 bases between them. CDR1 KGHSH and CDR2 LQKENI come from the germline V gene. In the authors' workflow: Amplification with reference gene primers provided the estimates of nucleated cell counts. Sequencing used immunoSEQ multiplex PCR; TCRdb keeps in-frame clones, though not all of them. That table is the source of V, J and clone size, and D and trimming were worked out from the DNA. This sample has about 270,000 clones, with roughly 90% found just once. This TCR derives from a woman in her 30s with COVID-19, enrolled during active disease. The genes are TRBV18 and TRBJ1-5; tentatively, D is TRBD1 (6 bases). Material: peripheral blood. CDR3 sequence reads: CASSRQGQGGQPQHF. Here the CDR3 DNA reads TGTGCCAGCTCAAGGCAGGGGCAGGGCGGCCAGCCCCAGCATTTT.